Listed below are T cell receptor beta chains from one sample, sequenced in a study of blood T cell repertoires in COVID-19. Using immunoSEQ multiplex PCR, the repertoire was profiled, and TCRdb retains in-frame clones only, with some absent. The profile shows 55,000 to 70,000 clones, 87% of them singletons. The source material was peripheral blood. These TCRs come from a woman in her fifties or sixties with COVID-19, enrolled during active disease. Each CDR3 is given with its conserved first and last residue. D genes are given only for firm matches. A clone size is listed for some rows: how often the clone was seen (once, few, many), or a class if it is expanded.

clone size,D gene,V gene,J gene,CDR3 protein,CDR3 DNA
NA,NA,TRBV14,TRBJ2-7,CASSQAGGTYEQYF,TGTGCCAGCAGCCAAGCAGGGGGGACCTACGAGCAGTACTTC
NA,NA,TRBV25-1,TRBJ2-2,CASSEGSGVGDTGELFF,TGTGCCAGCAGTGAAGGGAGTGGGGTTGGAGACACCGGGGAGCTGTTTTTT
NA,TRBD1,TRBV6-5,TRBJ2-2,CASSLTGGAIFF,TGTGCCAGCAGCCTTACAGGGGGCGCGATCTTTTTT
NA,NA,TRBV19,TRBJ2-3,CASSIGLSTDTQYF,TGTGCCAGTAGTATCGGGTTAAGCACAGATACGCAGTATTTT
NA,TRBD1,TRBV15,TRBJ2-7,CATSREGGTGGHEQYF,TGTGCCACCAGCAGAGAGGGCGGGACAGGGGGTCACGAGCAGTACTTC
NA,TRBD2,TRBV7-9,TRBJ2-7,CASSGPGTSGLYEQYF,TGTGCCAGCAGCGGGCCCGGGACTAGCGGTCTCTACGAGCAGTACTTC
NA,NA,TRBV9,TRBJ2-2,CASSVGMAGTGELFF,TGTGCCAGCAGCGTAGGGATGGCGGGCACCGGGGAGCTGTTTTTT
NA,NA,TRBV5-6,TRBJ2-4,CASSRGHLAKNIQYF,TGTGCCAGCAGCAGGGGCCACTTGGCCAAAAACATTCAGTACTTC
NA,TRBD1,TRBV12-3/TRBV12-4,TRBJ1-5,CASRQGGNQPQHF,TGTGCCAGCAGACAGGGGGGCAATCAGCCCCAGCATTTT
NA,NA,TRBV18,TRBJ1-4,CASSPAGYGNEKLFF,TGTGCCAGCTCACCAGCGGGGTACGGTAATGAAAAACTGTTTTTT
NA,NA,TRBV5-4,TRBJ2-5,CASSFRTGKETQYF,TGTGCCAGCAGCTTTCGGACGGGAAAGGAGACCCAGTACTTC
NA,NA,TRBV5-1,TRBJ2-7,CASSIGQTYEQYF,TGCGCCAGCAGCATAGGACAGACCTACGAGCAGTACTTC
NA,NA,TRBV10-2,TRBJ2-1,CASTEAGEQFF,TGCGCCAGCACTGAAGCGGGTGAGCAGTTCTTC
NA,NA,TRBV18,TRBJ2-7,CASSPQLNEQYF,TGTGCCAGCTCTCCCCAGTTGAACGAGCAGTACTTC
many,NA,TRBV7-9,TRBJ2-1,CASSLVTGYNEQFF,TGTGCCAGCAGCTTAGTCACGGGATACAATGAGCAGTTCTTC
few,NA,TRBV12-3/TRBV12-4,TRBJ1-3,CASIWATGNTIYF,TGTGCCAGCATCTGGGCAACTGGAAACACCATATATTTT
once,NA,TRBV19,TRBJ1-1,CASSTRGGVYTEAFF,TGTGCCAGTAGTACGCGTGGCGGGGTTTACACTGAAGCTTTCTTT
NA,NA,TRBV30,TRBJ2-2,CAWSSGGYRELFF,TGTGCCTGGAGTTCCGGAGGCTACCGGGAGCTGTTTTTT
once,TRBD1,TRBV5-6,TRBJ2-3,CASSTYNRGTDTQYF,TGTGCCAGCAGCACGTATAACAGGGGAACAGATACGCAGTATTTT
NA,NA,TRBV6-5,TRBJ1-2,CASSTQNYGYTF,TGTGCCAGCAGTACACAGAACTATGGCTACACCTTC
NA,NA,TRBV6-5,TRBJ2-7,CAAGLHLGSEQYF,TGTGCCGCGGGCCTCCATTTGGGCTCCGAGCAGTACTTC
once,TRBD2,TRBV5-1,TRBJ2-3,CASKTRGVGTDTQYF,TGCGCCAGTAAGACGCGGGGGGTGGGCACAGATACGCAGTATTTT
NA,NA,TRBV11-3,TRBJ2-1,CASSLEEGVRNEQFF,TGTGCCAGCAGCTTAGAGGAGGGAGTGCGCAATGAGCAGTTCTTC
NA,TRBD1,TRBV28,TRBJ1-5,CASVTGVQPQHF,TGTGCCAGCGTCACAGGGGTGCAGCCCCAGCATTTT
NA,TRBD2,TRBV12-3/TRBV12-4,TRBJ2-7,CASSFSGSFEQYF,TGTGCCAGCAGTTTTAGCGGGAGTTTTGAGCAGTACTTC
NA,TRBD1,TRBV15,TRBJ1-1,CATSRSSPRDRADTEAFF,TGTGCCACCAGCAGATCCTCGCCTCGGGACAGGGCGGACACTGAAGCTTTCTTT
NA,TRBD1,TRBV6-5,TRBJ2-7,CASKGANNWYF,TGTGCCAGCAAGGGGGCGAATAATTGGTACTTC